Sequencing of this T cell receptor (beta chain) was carried out in a study of CD8+ T cells in alopecia areata. Extraction and reverse transcription of RNA yielded cDNA as the sequencing template. The data were produced by immunoSEQ multiplex PCR, yet TCRdb's version contains in-frame clones alone and is incomplete. The sample carries about 220,000 clones, less than 75% recorded once. The treatment was: oral pan-JAK inhibitor, 5-10 mg twice daily. This CDR3 comprises 14 residues. In germline, CDR1 is MRHNA, CDR2 SNTAGT. Deletions cut 4 bases from V and 7 bases from J, with 11 bases between. The receptor was isolated from a human donor with alopecia areata. This material consisted of CD4+ T cells sorted from blood, taken at week 4, from a patient treated with tofacitinib. The V gene is TRBV6-4, the J gene TRBJ1-6; D is undetermined. The CDR3 bases are TGTGCCAGCAGTGTATCAGCGGAGAATTCACCCCTCCACTTT. This gives the protein CASSVSAENSPLHF.